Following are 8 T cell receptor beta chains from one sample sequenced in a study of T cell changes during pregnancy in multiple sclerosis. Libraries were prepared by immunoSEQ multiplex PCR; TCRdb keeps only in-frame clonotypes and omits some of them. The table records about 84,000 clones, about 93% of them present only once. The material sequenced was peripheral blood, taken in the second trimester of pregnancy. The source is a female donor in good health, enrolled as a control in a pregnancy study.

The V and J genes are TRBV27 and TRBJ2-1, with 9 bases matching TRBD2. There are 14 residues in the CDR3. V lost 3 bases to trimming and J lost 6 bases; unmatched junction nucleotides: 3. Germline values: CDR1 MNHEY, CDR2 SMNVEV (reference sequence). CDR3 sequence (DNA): TGTGCCAGCAGTTTTAGCGGGAGAGGCAATGAGCAGTTCTTC. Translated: CASSFSGRGNEQFF.

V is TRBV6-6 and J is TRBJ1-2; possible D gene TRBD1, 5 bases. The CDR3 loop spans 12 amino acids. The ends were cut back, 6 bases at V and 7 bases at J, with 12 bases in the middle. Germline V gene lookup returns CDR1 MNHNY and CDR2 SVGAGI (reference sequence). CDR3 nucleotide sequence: TGTGCCAGCAGCCACGACAGACTTGGCTACACCTTC. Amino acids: CASSHDRLGYTF.

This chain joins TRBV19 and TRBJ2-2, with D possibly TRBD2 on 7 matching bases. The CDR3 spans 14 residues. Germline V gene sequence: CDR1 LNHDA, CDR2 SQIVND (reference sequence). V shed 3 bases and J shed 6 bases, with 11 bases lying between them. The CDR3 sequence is CASSIGGGAGELFF. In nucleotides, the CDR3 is TGTGCCAGTAGTATTGGAGGGGGGGCCGGGGAGCTGTTTTTT.

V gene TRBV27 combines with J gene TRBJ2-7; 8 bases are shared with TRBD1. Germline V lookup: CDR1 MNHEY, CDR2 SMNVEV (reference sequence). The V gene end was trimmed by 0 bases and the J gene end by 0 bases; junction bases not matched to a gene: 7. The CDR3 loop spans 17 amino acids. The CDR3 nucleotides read TGTGCCAGCAGTTTATCGCCCGGGACAGGCCGCTCCTACGAGCAGTACTTC. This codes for CASSLSPGTGRSYEQYF.

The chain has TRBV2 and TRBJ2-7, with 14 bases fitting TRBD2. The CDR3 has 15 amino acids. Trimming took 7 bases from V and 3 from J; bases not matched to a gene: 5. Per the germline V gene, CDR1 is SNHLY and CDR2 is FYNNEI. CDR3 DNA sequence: TGTGCCAGCAAGGGACTAGCGGGGGAAAACTACGAGCAGTACTTC. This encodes CASKGLAGENYEQYF.

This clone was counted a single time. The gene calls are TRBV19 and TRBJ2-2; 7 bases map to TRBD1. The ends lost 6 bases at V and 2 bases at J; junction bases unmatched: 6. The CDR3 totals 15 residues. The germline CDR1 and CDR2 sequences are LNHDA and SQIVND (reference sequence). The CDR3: CASSRYRGNTGELFF. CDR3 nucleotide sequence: TGTGCCAGTAGCAGGTACAGGGGAAACACCGGGGAGCTGTTTTTT.

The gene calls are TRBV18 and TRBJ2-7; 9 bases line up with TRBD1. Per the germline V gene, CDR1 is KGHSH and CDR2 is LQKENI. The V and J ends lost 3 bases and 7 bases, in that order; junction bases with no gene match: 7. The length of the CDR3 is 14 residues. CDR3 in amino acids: CASSPADRGGEQYF. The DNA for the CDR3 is TGTGCCAGCTCACCCGCGGACAGGGGAGGGGAGCAGTACTTC.

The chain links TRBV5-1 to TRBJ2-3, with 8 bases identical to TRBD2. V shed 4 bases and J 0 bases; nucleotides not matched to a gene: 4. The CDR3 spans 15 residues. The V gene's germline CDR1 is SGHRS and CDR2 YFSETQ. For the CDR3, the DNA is TGCGCCAGCAGCCCGGGACTAGTTAGCACAGATACGCAGTATTTT. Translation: CASSPGLVSTDTQYF.